Presented here are 11 T cell receptor beta chains from one specimen sequenced in a study of CD8+CD57+ T cells in acquired aplastic anemia. Template material for TCR beta VDJ and CDR3 profiling consisted of genomic DNA. A single record per CDR3 protein comes from TCRdb applying MiXCR to the reads. The sample includes about half a million distinct CDR3 sequences, around 30% seen only once; the top ten take 0.7% to 1%. Only patients with CD8+CD57+ cell expansion on flow cytometry were chosen for sequencing. The sample taken for sequencing was sorted CD4+, CD8+, or CD8+CD57+ T cells (not recorded which) from PBMCs. The receptors were gathered from a human donor with aplastic anemia.

This clonotype was seen repeatedly, ten times or more. The chain links TRBV19 to TRBJ2-7; 8 bases fit TRBD1. Germline assignment: CDR1 LNHDA and CDR2 SQIVND (reference sequence). There are 14 residues in the CDR3. After removal of 4 bases from V and 2 bases from J, the junction contained 4 bases not matched to a gene. The DNA for the CDR3 is TGTGCCAGTAGTACCGGGACAGGACCCTACGAGCAGTACTTC. It is translated as CASSTGTGPYEQYF.

This clonotype has a count of ten or more. The V call is TRBV10-1, the J call TRBJ2-1; 9 bases fit TRBD2. The trim removed 4 bases at V and 10 bases at J, leaving 5 bases unmatched. The CDR3 sequence is 13 residues long. Germline-derived CDR1 and CDR2 are WNHNN and SYGVQD (reference sequence). Here the CDR3 reads CASSVRREGEQFF. The CDR3 DNA sequence: TGCGCCAGCAGTGTCCGGCGGGAGGGGGAGCAGTTCTTC.

The table lists this clonotype with a few counts. This chain links TRBV10-2 with TRBJ2-7, with D uncertain. Germline CDR1 WSHSY, CDR2 SAAADI. CDR3 size: 14 residues. V was cut by 2 bases and J by 5 bases, with 13 bases left in between. The CDR3 DNA reads TGCGCCAGCAGTGAGGACGCAGAAGGAAACGAGCAGTACTTC. Its protein is CASSEDAEGNEQYF.

In its sample, this clonotype was seen a few times. CDR3 coding DNA: TGTGCCAGCAGCGCCCGGGACGGAGACTATTCACCCCTCCACTTT. Translated, it gives CASSARDGDYSPLHF. V gene TRBV5-4 combines with J gene TRBJ1-6, with a tentative D call TRBD1 (5 bases). The CDR3 sequence is 15 residues long. Germline-derived CDR1 and CDR2 are SGHNT and YYREEE (reference sequence). V dropped 4 bases and J dropped 8 bases, with 16 bases sitting between them.

This clonotype came up a few times. The chain's CDR3 is CASSLRGGESYGYTF. The CDR3 nucleotides read TGTGCCAGCAGCCTCCGGGGAGGGGAGAGCTATGGCTACACCTTC. The chain has TRBV9 and TRBJ1-2, with D perhaps matching TRBD1 (5 bases). The CDR3 loop spans 15 amino acids. V was pared by 4 bases and J by 4 bases, with 17 bases between. Germline lookup yields CDR1 SGDLS and CDR2 YYNGEE.

In this sample, this clonotype turned up a few times. The rearrangement uses TRBV5-1 and TRBJ2-2; D ambiguous. This CDR3 region has 18 residues. V was pared by 1 base and J by 2 bases, with 18 bases between. The germline CDR1 and CDR2 sequences are SGHRS and YFSETQ. CDR3 sequence: CASSLRGAFALNTGELFF. In DNA form, the CDR3 reads TGCGCCAGCAGCTTGAGAGGCGCGTTCGCTCTCAACACCGGGGAGCTGTTTTTT.

This clonotype was counted ten times or more. CDR3 coding DNA: TGTGCCAGCAGCGTAGCGGTAGGGGTTGGATACGAGCAGTACTTC. Its translation: CASSVAVGVGYEQYF. This rearrangement joins TRBV9 to TRBJ2-7; maybe TRBD1 (5 bases). The CDR3 is 15 amino acids. Trimming cost V 0 bases and J 4 bases, with 14 bases left between them. Germline V CDR1 and CDR2: SGDLS, YYNGEE.

Many counts were recorded for this clonotype. The V call is TRBV2, the J call TRBJ1-4, with 7 bases lining up with TRBD1. Germline CDR1 and CDR2: SNHLY and FYNNEI. The ends lost 5 bases at V and 5 bases at J; junction bases unmatched: 8. The CDR3 spans 15 residues. The CDR3 DNA reads as TGTGCCAGCAGTCCCCAGACAGGGTCGAATGAAAAACTGTTTTTT. Protein: CASSPQTGSNEKLFF.

Only a few counts were recorded for this clonotype. The rearrangement uses TRBV28 and TRBJ1-3; TRBD1 agrees at 7 bases. V dropped 6 bases and J dropped 4; count of bases not matched to a gene: 12. This CDR3 contains 16 residues. Germline V gives CDR1 MDHEN, CDR2 SYDVKM. The DNA for the CDR3 is TGTGCCAGCAGCCAGTTAGGACAGGTGGAAGGAAACACCATATATTTT. As protein: CASSQLGQVEGNTIYF. The full variable domain, in which reference TRBV28 and TRBJ1-3 provide the parts outside the CDR3, is DVKVTQSSRYLVKRTGEKVFLECVQDMDHENMFWYRQDPGLGLRLIYFSYDVKMKEKGDIPEGYSVSREKKERFSLILESASTNQTSMYLCASSQLGQVEGNTIYFGEGSWLTVV.

The rearrangement uses TRBV20-1 and TRBJ2-7; TRBD2 matches at 13 bases. The CDR3 extends over 15 amino acids. V lost 3 bases to trimming and J lost 7 bases; unmatched junction nucleotides: 9. Germline V gene sequence: CDR1 DFQATT, CDR2 SNEGSKA (reference sequence). CDR3 amino acids: CSARTLAGGPLEQYF. The CDR3 region has the DNA TGCAGTGCTAGGACACTAGCGGGAGGGCCATTAGAGCAGTACTTC.

The V call is TRBV11-2, the J call TRBJ2-3; D perhaps matches TRBD2 (5 bases). V lost 1 base and J 6 bases, leaving 20 bases between the germline ends. CDR3 length equals 17 residues. Germline CDR1 SGHAT, CDR2 FQNNGV. CDR3: CASSLVVGRRTPDTQYF. The CDR3 coding sequence is TGTGCCAGCAGCTTAGTCGTTGGTCGGCGGACTCCGGATACGCAGTATTTT.